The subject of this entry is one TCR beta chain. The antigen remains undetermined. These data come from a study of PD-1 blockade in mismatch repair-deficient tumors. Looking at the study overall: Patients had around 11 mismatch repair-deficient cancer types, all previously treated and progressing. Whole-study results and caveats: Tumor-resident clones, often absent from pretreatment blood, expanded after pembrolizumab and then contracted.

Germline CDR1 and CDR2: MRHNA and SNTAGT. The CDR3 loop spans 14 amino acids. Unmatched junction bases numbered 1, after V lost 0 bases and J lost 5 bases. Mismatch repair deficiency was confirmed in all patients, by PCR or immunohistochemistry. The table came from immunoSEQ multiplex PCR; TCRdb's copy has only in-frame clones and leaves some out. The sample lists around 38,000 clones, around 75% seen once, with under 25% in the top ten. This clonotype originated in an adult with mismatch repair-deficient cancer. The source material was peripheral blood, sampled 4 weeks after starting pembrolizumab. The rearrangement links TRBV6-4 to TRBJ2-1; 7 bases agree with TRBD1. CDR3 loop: CASSDSGGHNEQFF. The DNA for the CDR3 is TGTGCCAGCAGTGACTCAGGGGGCCACAATGAGCAGTTCTTC.